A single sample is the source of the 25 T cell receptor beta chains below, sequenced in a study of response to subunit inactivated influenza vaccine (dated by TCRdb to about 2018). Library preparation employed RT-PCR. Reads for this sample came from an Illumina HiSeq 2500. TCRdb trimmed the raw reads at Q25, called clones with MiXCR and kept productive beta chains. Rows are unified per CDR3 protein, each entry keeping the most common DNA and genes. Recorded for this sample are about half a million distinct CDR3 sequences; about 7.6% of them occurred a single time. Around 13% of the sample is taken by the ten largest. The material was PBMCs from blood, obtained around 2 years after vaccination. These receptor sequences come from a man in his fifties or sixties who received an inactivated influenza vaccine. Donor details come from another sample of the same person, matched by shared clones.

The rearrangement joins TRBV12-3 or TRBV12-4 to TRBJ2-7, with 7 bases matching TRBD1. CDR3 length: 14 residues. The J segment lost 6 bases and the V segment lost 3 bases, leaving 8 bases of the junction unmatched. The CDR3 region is CASSLPPTGAEQYF. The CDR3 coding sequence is TGTGCCAGCAGTTTGCCCCCTACAGGGGCCGAGCAGTACTTC.

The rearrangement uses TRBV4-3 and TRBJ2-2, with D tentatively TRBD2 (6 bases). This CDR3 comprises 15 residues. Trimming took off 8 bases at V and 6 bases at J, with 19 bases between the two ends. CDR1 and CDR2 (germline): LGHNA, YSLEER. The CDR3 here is CASGGSGVGAGELFF. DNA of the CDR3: TGCGCCAGCGGGGGATCGGGGGTCGGGGCCGGGGAGCTGTTTTTT.

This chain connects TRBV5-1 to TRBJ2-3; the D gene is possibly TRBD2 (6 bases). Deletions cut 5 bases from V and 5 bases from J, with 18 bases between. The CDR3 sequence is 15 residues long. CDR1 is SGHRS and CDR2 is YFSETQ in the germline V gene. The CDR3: CASRGTAVFGDTQYF. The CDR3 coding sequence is TGCGCCAGCAGGGGGACTGCAGTATTTGGAGATACGCAGTATTTT.

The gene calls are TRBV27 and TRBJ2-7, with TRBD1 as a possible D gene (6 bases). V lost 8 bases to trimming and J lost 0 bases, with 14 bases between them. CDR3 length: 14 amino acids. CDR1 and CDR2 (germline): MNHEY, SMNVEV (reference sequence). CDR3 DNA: TGTGCCAGCGCCCCCGACAGGAGCTCCTACGAGCAGTACTTC. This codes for CASAPDRSSYEQYF.

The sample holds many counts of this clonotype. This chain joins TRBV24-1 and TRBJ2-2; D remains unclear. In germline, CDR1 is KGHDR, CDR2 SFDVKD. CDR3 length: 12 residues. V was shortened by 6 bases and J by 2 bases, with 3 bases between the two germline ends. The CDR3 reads CATSTNTGELFF. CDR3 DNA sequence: TGTGCCACCAGTACAAACACCGGGGAGCTGTTTTTT.

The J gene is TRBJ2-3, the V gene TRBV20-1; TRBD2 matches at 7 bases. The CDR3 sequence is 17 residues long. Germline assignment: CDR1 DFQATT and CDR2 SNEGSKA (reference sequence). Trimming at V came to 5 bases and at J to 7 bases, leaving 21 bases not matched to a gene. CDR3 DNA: TGCAGTGCTTCCCCCCCGGGACTAAATGCCGTAAGGAATACGCAGTATTTT. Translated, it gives CSASPPGLNAVRNTQYF.

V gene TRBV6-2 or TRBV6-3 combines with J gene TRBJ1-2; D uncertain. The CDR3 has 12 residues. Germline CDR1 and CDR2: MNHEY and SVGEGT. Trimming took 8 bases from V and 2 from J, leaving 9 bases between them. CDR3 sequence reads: CASGQSNYGYTF. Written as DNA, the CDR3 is TGTGCCAGCGGGCAGTCCAACTATGGCTACACCTTC.

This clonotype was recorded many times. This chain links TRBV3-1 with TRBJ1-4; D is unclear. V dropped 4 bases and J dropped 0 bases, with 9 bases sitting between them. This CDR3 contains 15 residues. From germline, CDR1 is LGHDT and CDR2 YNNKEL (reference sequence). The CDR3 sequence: CASSRRPTTNEKLFF. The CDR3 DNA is TGTGCCAGCAGCCGCCGACCGACAACTAATGAAAAACTGTTTTTT.

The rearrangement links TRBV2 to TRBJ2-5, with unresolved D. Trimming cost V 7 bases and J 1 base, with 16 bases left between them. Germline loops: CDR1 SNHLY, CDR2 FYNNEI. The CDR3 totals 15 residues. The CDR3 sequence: CASTLKTVAQETQYF. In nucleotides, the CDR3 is TGTGCCAGCACCCTAAAGACGGTTGCCCAAGAGACCCAGTACTTC.

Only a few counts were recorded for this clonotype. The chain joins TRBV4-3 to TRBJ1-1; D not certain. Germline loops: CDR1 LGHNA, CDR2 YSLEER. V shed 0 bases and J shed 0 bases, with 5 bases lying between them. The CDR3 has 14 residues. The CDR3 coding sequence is TGCGCCAGCAGCCAAGAACCAGTGAACACTGAAGCTTTCTTT. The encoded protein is CASSQEPVNTEAFF.

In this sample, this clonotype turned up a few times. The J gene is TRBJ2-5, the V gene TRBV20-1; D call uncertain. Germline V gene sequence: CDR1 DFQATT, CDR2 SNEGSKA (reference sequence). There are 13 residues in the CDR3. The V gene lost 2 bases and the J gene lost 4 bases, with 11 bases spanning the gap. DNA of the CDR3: TGCAGTGCTAGAATTCCCGTCGGAGAGACCCAGTACTTC. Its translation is CSARIPVGETQYF.

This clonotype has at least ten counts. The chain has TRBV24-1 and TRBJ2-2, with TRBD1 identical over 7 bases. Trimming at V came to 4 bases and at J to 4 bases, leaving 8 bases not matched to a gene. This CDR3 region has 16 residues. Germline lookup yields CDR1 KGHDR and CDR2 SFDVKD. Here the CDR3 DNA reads TGTGCCACCAGTGACGCAACAGGGGTTGGCACCGGGGAGCTGTTTTTT. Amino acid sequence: CATSDATGVGTGELFF.

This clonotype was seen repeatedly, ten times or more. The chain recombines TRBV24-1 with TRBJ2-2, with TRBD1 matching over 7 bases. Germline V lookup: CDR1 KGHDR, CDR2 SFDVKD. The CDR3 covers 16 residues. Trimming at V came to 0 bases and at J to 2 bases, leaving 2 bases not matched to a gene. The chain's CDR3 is CATSDLGQANTGELFF. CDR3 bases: TGTGCCACCAGTGATTTGGGACAGGCAAACACCGGGGAGCTGTTTTTT.

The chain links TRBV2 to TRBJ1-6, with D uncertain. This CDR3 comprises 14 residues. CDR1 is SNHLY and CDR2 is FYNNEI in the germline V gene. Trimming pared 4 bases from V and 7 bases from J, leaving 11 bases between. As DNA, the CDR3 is TGTGCCAGCAGTGTCCCGCCTACAAATTCACCCCTCCACTTT. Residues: CASSVPPTNSPLHF.

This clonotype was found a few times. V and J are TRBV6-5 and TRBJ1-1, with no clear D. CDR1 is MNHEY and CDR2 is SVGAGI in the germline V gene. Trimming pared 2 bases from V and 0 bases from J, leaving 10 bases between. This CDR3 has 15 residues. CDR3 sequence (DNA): TGTGCCAGCAGTTACACTACACAAATGAACACTGAAGCTTTCTTT. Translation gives CASSYTTQMNTEAFF.

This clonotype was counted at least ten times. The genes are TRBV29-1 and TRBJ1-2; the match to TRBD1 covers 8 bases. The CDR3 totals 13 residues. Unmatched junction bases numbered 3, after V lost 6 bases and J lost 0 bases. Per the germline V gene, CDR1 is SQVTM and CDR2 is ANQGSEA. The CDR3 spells CSVSGGPNYGYTF. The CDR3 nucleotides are TGCAGCGTATCAGGGGGCCCTAACTATGGCTACACCTTC.

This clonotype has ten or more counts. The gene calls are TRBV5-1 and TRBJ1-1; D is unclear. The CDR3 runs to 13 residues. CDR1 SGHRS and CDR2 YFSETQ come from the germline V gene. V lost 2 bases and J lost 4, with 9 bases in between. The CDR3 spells CASSLEIGTEAFF. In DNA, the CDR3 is TGCGCCAGCAGCTTAGAGATAGGCACTGAAGCTTTCTTT.

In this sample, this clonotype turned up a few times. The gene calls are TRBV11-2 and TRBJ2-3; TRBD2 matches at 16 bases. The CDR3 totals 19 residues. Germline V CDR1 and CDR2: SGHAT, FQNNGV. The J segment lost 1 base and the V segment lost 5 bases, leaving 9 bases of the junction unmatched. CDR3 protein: CASSPPGLAGGPGTDTQYF. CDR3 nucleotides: TGTGCCAGCAGCCCCCCGGGACTAGCGGGGGGGCCCGGCACAGATACGCAGTATTTT.

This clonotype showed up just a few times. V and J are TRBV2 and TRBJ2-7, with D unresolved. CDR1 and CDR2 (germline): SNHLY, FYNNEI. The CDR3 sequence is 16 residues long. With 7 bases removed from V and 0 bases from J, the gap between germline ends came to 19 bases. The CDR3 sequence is CASITGYVPSSYEQYF. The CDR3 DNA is TGTGCCAGCATAACCGGTTATGTTCCCAGCTCCTACGAGCAGTACTTC.

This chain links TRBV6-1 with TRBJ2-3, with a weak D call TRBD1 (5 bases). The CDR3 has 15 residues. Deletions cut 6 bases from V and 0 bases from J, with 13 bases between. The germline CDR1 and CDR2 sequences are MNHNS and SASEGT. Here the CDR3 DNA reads TGTGCCAGCAGCTGGGGCAGGACAAGCACAGATACGCAGTATTTT. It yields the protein CASSWGRTSTDTQYF.

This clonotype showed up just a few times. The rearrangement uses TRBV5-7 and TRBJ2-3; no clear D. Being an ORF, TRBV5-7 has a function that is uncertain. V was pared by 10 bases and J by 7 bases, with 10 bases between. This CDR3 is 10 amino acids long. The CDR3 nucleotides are TGTGCCCAGCTAGGAAATACGCAGTATTTT. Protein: CAQLGNTQYF.

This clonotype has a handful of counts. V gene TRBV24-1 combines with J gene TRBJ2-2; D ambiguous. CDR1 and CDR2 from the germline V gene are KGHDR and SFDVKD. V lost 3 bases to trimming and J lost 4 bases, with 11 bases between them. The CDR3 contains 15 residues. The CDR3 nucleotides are TGTGCCACCAGTGATATAGCTCGAGGCACCGGGGAGCTGTTTTTT. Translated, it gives CATSDIARGTGELFF.

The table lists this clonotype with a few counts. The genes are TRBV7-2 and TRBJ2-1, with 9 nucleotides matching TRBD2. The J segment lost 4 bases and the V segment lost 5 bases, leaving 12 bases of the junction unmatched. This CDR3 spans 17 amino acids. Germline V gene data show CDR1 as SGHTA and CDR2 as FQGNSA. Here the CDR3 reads CASSTGSAGGLYNEQFF. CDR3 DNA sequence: TGTGCCAGCAGCACTGGGTCGGCGGGGGGGTTATACAATGAGCAGTTCTTC.

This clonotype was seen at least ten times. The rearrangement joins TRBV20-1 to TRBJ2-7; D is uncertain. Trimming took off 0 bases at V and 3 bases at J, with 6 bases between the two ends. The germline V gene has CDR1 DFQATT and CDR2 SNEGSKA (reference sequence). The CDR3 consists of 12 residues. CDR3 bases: TGCAGTGCTAGAGATTCCGGCTACGAGCAGTACTTC. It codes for CSARDSGYEQYF.

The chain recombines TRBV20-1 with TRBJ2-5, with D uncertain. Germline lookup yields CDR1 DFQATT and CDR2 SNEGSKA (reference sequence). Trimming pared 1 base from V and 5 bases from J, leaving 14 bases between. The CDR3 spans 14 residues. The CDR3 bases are TGCAGTGCTAGAGTAGAACTATTCGAGGAGACCCAGTACTTC. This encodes CSARVELFEETQYF.